A selection of T cell receptor beta chains follows, all from one sample in a study of T cell repertoires in cytomegalovirus infection. For these receptors, no antigen is known. TCRdb re-called the reads through MiXCR, storing one row per CDR3 protein. The sample records roughly 110,000 distinct CDR3 sequences, 30% being singletons. Specimen: CD8+ T cells from cultured PBMCs, collected from culture after CMV antigen stimulation. The receptor source for this set is a human donor in good health (CMV status not recorded). Some clones in this sample may be carry-over from other donors' samples. Both conserved end residues are part of each CDR3. A D gene is named only where the DNA matches it firmly. Only part of the rows carry a size: once, few, many, or a class if the clone is expanded.

>15|-|TRBV7-3|TRBJ1-2|TRBD1
TGTGCCAGCAGCTTGACAGGGACGGTTGGGGATGGCTACACCTTC
CASSLTGTVGDGYTF
>15|few|TRBV10-3|TRBJ1-2|TRBD1
TGTGCCATCAGTGAAAATACCGGGACAGGGTGGAGCTACACCTTC
CAISENTGTGWSYTF
>17|-|TRBV19|TRBJ2-6|-
TGTGCCAGTAGTATAAGCAGGGGTGGATCTGGGGCCAACGTCCTGACTTTC
CASSISRGGSGANVLTF
>15|few|TRBV7-2|TRBJ2-5|-
TGTGCCAGCAGCTTAGGTCTTGAGGATATCGAGACCCAGTACTTC
CASSLGLEDIETQYF
>12|-|TRBV7-6|TRBJ1-6|-
TGTGCCAGCAGCTTTGGGGAATCACCCCTCCACTTT
CASSFGESPLHF
>14|-|TRBV12-3/TRBV12-4|TRBJ2-1|-
TGTGCCAGCAGTCCAGGGGTAGGGTACAATGAGCAGTTCTTC
CASSPGVGYNEQFF
>13|-|TRBV6-4|TRBJ1-6|-
TGTGCCAGCAGTCTAGGGCTAGGTTCACCCCTCCACTTT
CASSLGLGSPLHF
>13|many|TRBV2|TRBJ1-5|TRBD1
TGTGCCAGCGGGGACAGTGGGTTCGAGCCCCAGCATTTT
CASGDSGFEPQHF
>16|many|TRBV7-2|TRBJ2-3|TRBD2
TGTGCCAGCAGCCCACAAGCGGGGGGCCCCACAGATACGCAGTATTTT
CASSPQAGGPTDTQYF
>14|few|TRBV5-1|TRBJ1-1|TRBD1
TGCGCCAGCAGCTGGACAGGGTCTGCCACTGAAGCTTTCTTT
CASSWTGSATEAFF